This entry describes one T cell receptor (beta chain). This entry is derived from a study of blood T cell repertoires in COVID-19. Study-wide context: Acute-phase and convalescent COVID-19 samples originated in the United States, Italy and Spain. PBMCs, B-cell-depleted T cells, or T cells were the source of the cDNA or gDNA that made up the material.

In the original processing: Reference gene primer amplification in the assay estimated nucleated cell counts. Clones were sequenced by immunoSEQ multiplex PCR, and TCRdb holds only the in-frame ones, with some missing. V and J calls and clone size are those listed in that table; D and trimming were worked out from the DNA. The sample holds about 190,000 clones, roughly 73% seen once. Germline CDR1 SGHAT, CDR2 FQNNGV. This CDR3 has 12 amino acids. The V end was cut by 0 bases, the J end by 7 bases, with 3 bases between. This clonotype was sampled from a woman aged 80 or older with active or convalescent COVID-19. The chain joins TRBV11-2 to TRBJ2-2; D gene unclear. Source material: peripheral blood. CDR3 sequence (DNA): TGTGCCAGCAGCTTAGATCTCGGGGAGCTGTTTTTT. Translating gives CASSLDLGELFF.